This T cell receptor beta chain was captured in a study of PD-L1 blockade in urothelial cancer. V was pared by 7 bases and J by 4 bases, with 16 bases of the junction left unmatched. Per germline, CDR1 LNHDA and CDR2 SQIVND (reference sequence). The length of the CDR3 is 16 residues. This sample's time point: pretreatment peripheral blood. TCRdb's table, derived via immunoSEQ multiplex PCR, lists solely in-frame clones and lacks some. The sample includes about 130,000 clones, about 88% of them seen just once. This clone was detected a few times. The chain recombines TRBV19 with TRBJ2-7, with TRBD2 matching over 7 bases. This specimen was PBMCs, taken around atezolizumab (anti-PD-L1) treatment. The origin of this receptor is a man aged 50-59 years with urothelial cancer. The CDR3 DNA sequence: TGTGCCAGTATGCTAAGACCTGGCGGGAGTTCTTACGAGCAGTACTTC. Translating gives CASMLRPGGSSYEQYF.